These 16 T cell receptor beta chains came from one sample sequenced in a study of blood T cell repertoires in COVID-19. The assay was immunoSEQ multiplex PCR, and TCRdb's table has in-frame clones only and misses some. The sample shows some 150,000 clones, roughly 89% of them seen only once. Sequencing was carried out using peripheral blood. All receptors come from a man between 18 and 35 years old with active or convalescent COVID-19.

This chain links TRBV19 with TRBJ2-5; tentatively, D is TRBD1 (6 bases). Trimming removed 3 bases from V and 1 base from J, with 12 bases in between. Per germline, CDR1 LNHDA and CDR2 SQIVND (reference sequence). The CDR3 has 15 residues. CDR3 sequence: CASSMSWTVQETQYF. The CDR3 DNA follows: TGTGCCAGTAGTATGTCATGGACAGTCCAAGAGACCCAGTACTTC.

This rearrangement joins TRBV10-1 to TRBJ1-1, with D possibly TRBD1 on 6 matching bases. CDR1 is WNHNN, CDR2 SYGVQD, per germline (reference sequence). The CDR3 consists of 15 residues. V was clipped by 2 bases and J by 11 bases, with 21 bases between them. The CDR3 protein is CASSEGPDRPLSAFF. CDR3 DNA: TGCGCCAGCAGTGAGGGTCCCGACAGGCCCCTGAGTGCTTTCTTT.

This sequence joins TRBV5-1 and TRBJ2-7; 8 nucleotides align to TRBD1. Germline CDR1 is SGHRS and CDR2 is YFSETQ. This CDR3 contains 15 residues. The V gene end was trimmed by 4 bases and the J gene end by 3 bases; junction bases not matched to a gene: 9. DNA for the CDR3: TGCGCCAGCAGCCGACCCGCAGGGGGCTTCTACGAGCAGTACGTC. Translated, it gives CASSRPAGGFYEQYV.

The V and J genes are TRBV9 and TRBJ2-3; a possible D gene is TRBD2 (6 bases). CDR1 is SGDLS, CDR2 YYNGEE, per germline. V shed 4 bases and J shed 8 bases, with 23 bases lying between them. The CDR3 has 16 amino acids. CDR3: CASSNPGTRFSGTQYF. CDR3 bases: TGTGCCAGCAGCAACCCCGGGACTCGGTTTTCGGGTACGCAGTATTTT. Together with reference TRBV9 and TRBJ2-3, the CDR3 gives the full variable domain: DSGVTQTPKHLITATGQRVTLRCSPRSGDLSVYWYQQSLDQGLQFLIQYYNGEERAKGNILERFSAQQFPDLHSELNLSSLELGDSALYFCASSNPGTRFSGTQYFGPGTRLTVL.

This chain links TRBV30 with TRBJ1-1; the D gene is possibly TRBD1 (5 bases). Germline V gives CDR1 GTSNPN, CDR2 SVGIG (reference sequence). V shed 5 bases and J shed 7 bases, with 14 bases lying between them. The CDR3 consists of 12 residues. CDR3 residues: CAWSPGVNEAFF. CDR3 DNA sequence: TGTGCCTGGTCCCCGGGGGTTAATGAAGCTTTCTTT. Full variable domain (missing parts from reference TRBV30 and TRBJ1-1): SQTIHQWPATLVQPVGSPLSLECTVEGTSNPNLYWYRQAAGRGLQLLFYSVGIGQISSEVPQNLSASRPQDRQFILSSKKLLLSDSGFYLCAWSPGVNEAFFGQGTRLTVV.

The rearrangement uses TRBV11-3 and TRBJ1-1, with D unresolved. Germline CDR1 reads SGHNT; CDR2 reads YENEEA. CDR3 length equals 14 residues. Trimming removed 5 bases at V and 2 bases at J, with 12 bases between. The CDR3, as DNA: TGTGCCAGCAGCCCTAGAGGAGTTAACACTGAAGCTTTCTTT. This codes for CASSPRGVNTEAFF. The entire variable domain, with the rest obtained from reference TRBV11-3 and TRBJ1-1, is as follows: EAGVVQSPRYKIIEKKQPVAFWCNPISGHNTLYWYLQNLGQGPELLIRYENEEAVDDSQLPKDRFSAERLKGVDSTLKIQPAELGDSAVYLCASSPRGVNTEAFFGQGTRLTVV.

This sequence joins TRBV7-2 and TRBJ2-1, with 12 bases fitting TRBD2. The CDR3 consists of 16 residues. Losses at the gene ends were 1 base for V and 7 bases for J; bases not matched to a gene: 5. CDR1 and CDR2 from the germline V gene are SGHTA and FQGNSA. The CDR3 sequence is CASSLGGLAGQNEQFF. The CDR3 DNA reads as TGTGCCAGCAGCTTAGGCGGACTAGCGGGACAGAATGAGCAGTTCTTC.

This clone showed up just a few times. The DNA of the CDR3 is TGTGCCAGCAGCTTAGGACTCGGGGCAGGGGGCGGGTACGAGCAGTACTTC. Translated, it gives CASSLGLGAGGGYEQYF. This chain links TRBV7-6 with TRBJ2-7; 8 bases line up with TRBD1. CDR1 SGHVS and CDR2 FNYEAQ come from the germline V gene. CDR3 size: 17 residues. With 1 base clipped from V and 4 bases from J, the junction kept 12 bases outside the gene matches. Together with reference TRBV7-6 and TRBJ2-7, the CDR3 gives the full variable domain: GAGVSQSPRYKVTKRGQDVALRCDPISGHVSLYWYRQALGQGPEFLTYFNYEAQQDKSGLPNDRFSAERPEGSISTLTIQRTEQRDSAMYRCASSLGLGAGGGYEQYFGPGTRLTVT.

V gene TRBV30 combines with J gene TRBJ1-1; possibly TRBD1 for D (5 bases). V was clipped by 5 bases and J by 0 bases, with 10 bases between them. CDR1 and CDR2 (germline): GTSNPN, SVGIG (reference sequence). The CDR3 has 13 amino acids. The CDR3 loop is CAWSEGLNTEAFF. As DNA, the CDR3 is TGTGCCTGGTCGGAGGGGCTGAACACTGAAGCTTTCTTT.

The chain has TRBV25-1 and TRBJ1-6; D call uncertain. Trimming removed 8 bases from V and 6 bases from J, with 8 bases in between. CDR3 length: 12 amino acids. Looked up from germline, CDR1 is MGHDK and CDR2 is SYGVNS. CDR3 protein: CASRTSNSPLHF. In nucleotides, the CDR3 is TGTGCCAGCCGCACTTCTAATTCACCCCTCCACTTT. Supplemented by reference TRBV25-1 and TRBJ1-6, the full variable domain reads EADIYQTPRYLVIGTGKKITLECSQTMGHDKMYWYQQDPGMELHLIHYSYGVNSTEKGDLSSESTVSRIRTEHFPLTLESARPSHTSQYLCASRTSNSPLHFGNGTRLTVT.

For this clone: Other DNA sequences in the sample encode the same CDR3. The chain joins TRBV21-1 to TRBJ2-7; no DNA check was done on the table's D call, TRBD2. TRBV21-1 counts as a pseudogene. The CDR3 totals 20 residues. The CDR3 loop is CASSKARTSGGAVRANEQYV. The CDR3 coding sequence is TGTGCCAGTAGCAAAGCGCGCACTAGCGGGGGGGCAGTCAGAGCGAACGAGCAGTACGTC.

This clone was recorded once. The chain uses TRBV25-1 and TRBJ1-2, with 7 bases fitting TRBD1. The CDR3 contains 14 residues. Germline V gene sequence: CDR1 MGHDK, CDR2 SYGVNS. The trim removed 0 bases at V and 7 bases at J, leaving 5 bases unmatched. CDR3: CASSEYSGGVGYTF. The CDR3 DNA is TGTGCCAGCAGTGAATATTCAGGGGGAGTTGGCTACACCTTC.

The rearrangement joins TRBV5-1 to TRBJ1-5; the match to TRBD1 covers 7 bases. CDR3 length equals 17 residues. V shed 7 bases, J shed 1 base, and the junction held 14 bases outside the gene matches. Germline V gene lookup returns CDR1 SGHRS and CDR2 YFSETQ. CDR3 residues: CASPTQIGTASNQPQHF. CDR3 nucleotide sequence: TGCGCCAGCCCTACTCAAATAGGGACAGCCAGCAATCAGCCCCAGCATTTT.

This CDR3 is CASSLQGGRSTEAFF. CDR3 DNA: TGTGCCAGCAGCTTACAGGGTGGCAGAAGCACTGAAGCTTTCTTT. The V gene is TRBV11-2, the J gene TRBJ1-1; TRBD1 might be the D (5 bases). The V gene lost 2 bases and the J gene lost 4 bases, with 14 bases spanning the gap. Per germline, CDR1 SGHAT and CDR2 FQNNGV. The CDR3 has 15 amino acids.

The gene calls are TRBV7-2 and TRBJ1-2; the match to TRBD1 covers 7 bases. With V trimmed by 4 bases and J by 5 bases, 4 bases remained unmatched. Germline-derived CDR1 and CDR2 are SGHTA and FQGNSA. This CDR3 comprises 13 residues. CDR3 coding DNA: TGTGCCAGCAGCTCGGGACAGTGGTATGGCTACACCTTC. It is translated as CASSSGQWYGYTF. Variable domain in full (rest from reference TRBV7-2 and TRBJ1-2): GAGVSQSPSNKVTEKGKDVELRCDPISGHTALYWYRQSLGQGLEFLIYFQGNSAPDKSGLPSDRFSAERTGGSVSTLTIQRTQQEDSAVYLCASSSGQWYGYTFGSGTRLTVV.

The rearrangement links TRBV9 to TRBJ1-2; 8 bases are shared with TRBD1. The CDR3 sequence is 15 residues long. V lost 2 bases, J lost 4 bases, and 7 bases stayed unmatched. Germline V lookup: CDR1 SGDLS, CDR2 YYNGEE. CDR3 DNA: TGTGCCAGCAGCGTCGGACAGGGTGAGAGCTATGGCTACACCTTC. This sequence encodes CASSVGQGESYGYTF.